This T cell receptor beta chain was documented in a study of STAT5B mutations in CD4+ large granular lymphocyte leukemia. Assay used: immunoSEQ multiplex PCR; TCRdb lists only in-frame clones, some missing. This table holds 20,000 or so clones, 60% to 85% found once. Between the trimmed V and J ends, which lost 0 bases and 2 bases, there was a span of 11 bases. Germline V lookup: CDR1 SGDLS, CDR2 YYNGEE. The CDR3 has 16 residues. Sequencing was performed on CD4+ T cells from blood buffy coats. This TCR was recovered from a human donor in good health. The chain uses TRBV9 and TRBJ2-2; no clear D gene. CDR3 residues: CASSVGVNTNTGELFF. The DNA for the CDR3 is TGTGCCAGCAGCGTAGGGGTTAACACTAACACCGGGGAGCTGTTTTTT.